Given below is one TCR beta chain in context. Its specificity is not known. The PCR made use of 60 Vbeta and 13 Jbeta primers. Sequencing used immunoSEQ multiplex PCR; TCRdb keeps in-frame clones, though not all of them. The sample totals some 130,000 clones; its top ten clones hold 1.5% to 2%. Unmatched junction bases numbered 20, after V lost 0 bases and J lost 4 bases. CDR3 length: 20 amino acids. The V gene's germline CDR1 is ENHRY and CDR2 SYGVKD. This sample stems from a study of cytomegalovirus exposure and HLA in healthy donors. Whole-study results and caveats: Earlier analysis looked at TCR beta V segments, and most were productive about 87% or about 30% of the time. Overall, around 160 TCR beta chains were annotated as cytomegalovirus-associated.

The material sequenced was PBMCs. The chain combines TRBV10-3 with TRBJ1-1; 7 nucleotides line up with TRBD1. The sequence derives from a man younger than 35 in good health and CMV-seronegative. The CDR3 nucleotides are TGTGCCATCAGTGAGTCCTCCTCCGGGACAGACTCGGATAGGGGCACTGAAGCTTTCTTT. This gives the protein CAISESSSGTDSDRGTEAFF.